What follows describes a single TCR beta chain. Antigen specificity is unknown. This sample is drawn from a study of early T cells in non-severe SARS-CoV-2 infection. Looking at the study overall: From unsorted whole blood, bulk RNA was sequenced, and the chains remained unpaired.

V was clipped by 0 bases and J by 9 bases, with 12 bases between them. The CDR3 sequence is 14 residues long. Looked up from germline, CDR1 is SEHNR and CDR2 is FQNEAQ (reference sequence). General observations from the study: Matching against VDJdb likely underestimated virus-specific expansions, favoring anti-spike CD8.

The TCR library protocol attached unique molecular identifiers to the individual cDNA molecules. One entry per CDR3 protein, called by TCRdb with MiXCR from the 5' RACE reads. Here the sample spans about 97,000 distinct CDR3 sequences, about 11% being singletons. This receptor was identified in an adult who was a healthcare worker with PCR-confirmed SARS-CoV-2 infection or an uninfected control (not recorded which). The specimen was whole blood, collected at baseline. The chain is built from TRBV7-9 and TRBJ1-5; the D is unclear. The CDR3 loop is CASSLADGAWPQHF. The CDR3 coding sequence is TGTGCCAGCAGCTTAGCGGACGGTGCATGGCCCCAGCATTTT.